This record looks at one T cell receptor (beta chain) sequence and its context. This entry comes from a study of monozygotic twins with inflammatory bowel disease. This CDR3 has 14 residues. The germline V gene has CDR1 MDHEN and CDR2 SYDVKM. After re-calling the 5' RACE reads, TCRdb lists one entry per CDR3 protein, DNA absent. Its table lists 400,000 or so distinct CDR3 sequences. The V gene is TRBV28, the J gene TRBJ2-1. The sequenced material came from blood. The sequence derives from a human donor with ulcerative colitis or Crohn's disease, or a healthy co-twin of an affected twin (not recorded which). CDR3 sequence: CASSTGTPKNEQFF.